This TCR beta chain stems from a study of post-analysis software for immune sequencing data. Whole-study context: Disease trajectories encompassed relapsing-remitting, secondary progressive and progressive-relapsing multiple sclerosis.

Study outcomes and limitations: Comparison of patients with controls showed five TRBV segments more frequent in patients, TRBV5-6, TRBV5-1 and TRBV20-1 among them. Versus controls, multiple sclerosis patients showed significantly lower diversity (normalized Chao1).

To note about this clonotype: Its antigen remains unknown.

Every TCR beta cDNA library bore unique molecular identifiers. Input of about 0.9 to 10 million T cells yielded a few hundred thousand cDNA molecules. TCRdb fed the PCR reads into MiXCR, producing one record per CDR3 protein. The sample has 800,000 to 950,000 distinct CDR3 sequences; approximately 53% are singletons. CDR3 length equals 12 residues. The germline V and J ends were trimmed by 8 bases and 1 base, with 8 bases remaining between them. Germline CDR1 and CDR2: SEHNR and FQNEAQ (reference sequence). This rearrangement joins TRBV7-9 to TRBJ1-1; D unresolved. The sequenced sample consisted of blood. The TCR sequence derives from a girl under 18 with multiple sclerosis. The CDR3 DNA reads as TGTGCCAGCGGAGGGAGGAACACTGAAGCTTTCTTT. Its translation: CASGGRNTEAFF.